The 3 T cell receptor beta chains below all came from one sample that was sequenced in a study of regulatory T cells in long-lasting Graves disease. Building of the TCR beta libraries involved iRepertoire HTBI primers and Arm-PCR of CDR3 regions. TCRdb re-called the multiplex PCR reads with MiXCR, one entry per CDR3 protein. The top ten clones hold roughly a quarter of a sample with a few hundred thousand distinct CDR3 sequences, 23% of them seen once. Noted time point: persistent/refractory GD, antithyroid drugs over 5 years with positive TRAb. Following extraction of RNA from PBMCs, that RNA was used to make the TCR library. Specimen: peripheral blood mononuclear cells (PBMCs), collected when the disease was refractory, from a patient treated with antithyroid drugs. Receptor source: a female donor with Graves disease.

Many counts were recorded for this clonotype. The chain recombines TRBV20-1 with TRBJ1-2, with 8 bases fitting TRBD1. Unmatched junction bases numbered 7, after V lost 1 base and J lost 3 bases. Germline CDR1 is DFQATT and CDR2 is SNEGSKA (reference sequence). The CDR3 totals 15 residues. The CDR3 loop is CSARVWTGNDYGYTF. In DNA, the CDR3 is TGCAGTGCTAGAGTGTGGACAGGGAACGACTATGGCTACACCTTC.

The chain carries TRBV7-2 and TRBJ2-5, with TRBD1 matching 8 bases. With 8 bases clipped from V and 12 bases from J, the junction kept 14 bases outside the gene matches. The germline V gene has CDR1 SGHTA and CDR2 FQGNSA. CDR3 length equals 13 residues. CDR3 protein: CASGQDPTGDKYF. As DNA, the CDR3 is TGTGCCAGCGGCCAGGACCCGACAGGGGACAAGTACTTC.

Remarks on this clonotype: A single base separates this from a much larger clone, so it may be a read error. Since the CDR3 does not end with the conserved phenylalanine or tryptophan, this likely comes from a read error. The V gene is TRBV2, the J gene TRBJ1-2; D is undetermined. This CDR3 comprises 13 residues. Germline CDR1 is SNHLY and CDR2 is FYNNEI. V dropped 4 bases and J dropped 2 bases, with 8 bases sitting between them. In DNA form, the CDR3 reads TGTGCCAGCAGTGCAGAAAGAAACTATGGCTACACCTCC. It yields the protein CASSAERNYGYTS.